This passage covers 10 T cell receptor beta chains from one sample sequenced in a study of PD-L1 blockade in urothelial cancer. Sequencing was performed with immunoSEQ multiplex PCR; in TCRdb, only in-frame clones are kept and a portion is missing. The sample yields about 120,000 clones, around 93% seen once. Noted time point: peripheral blood 6 weeks after treatment start. The material was PBMCs, obtained around atezolizumab (anti-PD-L1) treatment. The receptors here all came from a man aged 60-69 years with urothelial cancer.

This clone has more than one count but fewer than ten. The chain combines TRBV11-2 with TRBJ2-3, with D maybe TRBD2 (6 bases). Per the germline V gene, CDR1 is SGHAT and CDR2 is FQNNGV. This CDR3 has 19 residues. The germline V and J ends were trimmed by 3 bases and 0 bases, with 22 bases remaining between them. The DNA of the CDR3 is TGTGCCAGCAGCTTCGGCGACCGGCGTTTCGGGACTAGCACAGATACGCAGTATTTT. It encodes CASSFGDRRFGTSTDTQYF.

The rearrangement joins TRBV7-2 to TRBJ2-3, with D perhaps TRBD2 (6 bases). V dropped 4 bases and J dropped 9 bases, with 14 bases sitting between them. Germline V CDR1 and CDR2: SGHTA, FQGNSA. The CDR3 is 13 amino acids. CDR3 DNA: TGTGCCAGCAGCTCCGTGGGACGGGGGACGCAGTATTTT. It encodes CASSSVGRGTQYF.

This sequence joins TRBV30 and TRBJ2-2; 7 positions match TRBD1. Germline V gene data show CDR1 as GTSNPN and CDR2 as SVGIG (reference sequence). V shed 3 bases and J 4 bases; nucleotides not matched to a gene: 5. CDR3 length equals 14 residues. DNA of the CDR3: TGTGCCTGGAGCCGACAGGGTGGCACCGGGGAGCTGTTTTTT. It encodes CAWSRQGGTGELFF.

V is TRBV7-2 and J is TRBJ2-1; D might be TRBD2 (7 bases). Germline CDR1 SGHTA, CDR2 FQGNSA. CDR3 length: 19 residues. V was trimmed by 1 base and J by 0 bases, leaving 19 bases between them. In nucleotides, the CDR3 is TGTGCCAGCAGCTTAGTTTTCAGGGGCGGCGGGAGCTCCTACAATGAGCAGTTCTTC. Translated: CASSLVFRGGGSSYNEQFF.

The chain is built from TRBV6-4 and TRBJ1-2; 9 positions agree with TRBD1. Germline V lookup: CDR1 MRHNA, CDR2 SNTAGT. The length of the CDR3 is 12 residues. The J segment lost 8 bases and the V segment lost 6 bases, leaving 4 bases of the junction unmatched. The DNA for the CDR3 is TGTGCCAGCAGACAGGGGGCTGGAGGCTACACCTTC. The encoded protein is CASRQGAGGYTF.

This clone came up once. The chain carries TRBV7-2 and TRBJ2-5; 7 nucleotides line up with TRBD1. This CDR3 spans 14 amino acids. V trimming: 3 bases; J trimming: 7 bases; junction bases outside the gene matches: 8. CDR1 is SGHTA, CDR2 FQGNSA, per germline. CDR3 in DNA: TGTGCCAGCAGCTTCCCCTACAGGGGTTCGACCCAGTACTTC. Its protein is CASSFPYRGSTQYF.

V gene TRBV12-2 combines with J gene TRBJ1-5. TRBV12-2 represents a pseudogene. The length of the CDR3 is 15 residues. CDR3 protein: CASRLKEGGEQPQHF. The DNA of the CDR3 is TGTGCAAGTCGCTTAAAGGAGGGTGGGGAACAGCCCCAGCATTTT.

The chain links TRBV12-2 to TRBJ2-1; the D call in the table, TRBD2, was not verified against the DNA. TRBV12-2 has pseudogene status. This CDR3 is 19 amino acids long. The CDR3 is CASRLAQETSGSGCNEQFF. CDR3 DNA: TGTGCAAGTCGCTTAGCGCAAGAGACTAGCGGGAGTGGGTGTAATGAGCAGTTCTTC.

A remark on this clone: This sample also contains other DNA sequences that code for the same CDR3. Written as DNA, the CDR3 is TGTGCCAGTAGTATTGCGGGTACCAAAAACATTCAGTACTTC. Protein: CASSIAGTKNIQYF. The rearrangement uses TRBV19 and TRBJ2-4; tentative D call: TRBD2 (5 bases). There are 14 residues in the CDR3. Germline V CDR1 and CDR2: LNHDA, SQIVND (reference sequence). Trimming took 3 bases from V and 2 from J, leaving 8 bases between them.

This clone is a singleton in its sample. The chain joins TRBV19 to TRBJ1-5; 11 nucleotides agree with TRBD1. CDR3 length equals 16 residues. Germline loops: CDR1 LNHDA, CDR2 SQIVND (reference sequence). Trimming cost V 4 bases and J 5 bases; bases outside gene matches: 7. For the CDR3, the DNA is TGTGCCAGTAGTAACTCAGGGACAGGGGGACATCAGCCCCAGCATTTT. Its translation: CASSNSGTGGHQPQHF.